Reported below is one TCR beta chain. Its antigen is not identified. These data are taken from a study of breast tumors, draining lymph nodes, adjacent tissues. The CDR3 covers 16 residues. V lost 10 bases, J lost 4 bases, and 16 bases stayed unmatched. CDR1 is MDHEN and CDR2 is SYDVKM in the germline V gene. The lymph nodes were axillary draining lymph nodes from breast cancer patients. Study outcomes and limitations: Tumor TCR diversity was below lymph nodes but above nontumor tissue. That most tumor T cells come from lymph nodes remained unproven. Data fit most tumor T cells coming from lymph node, expanding in tumor.

One entry per CDR3 protein, called by TCRdb with MiXCR from the multiplex PCR reads. The table lists around 290,000 distinct CDR3 sequences, over 25% of them singletons, with about 1% in the top ten. The V and J genes are TRBV28 and TRBJ2-1; 7 nucleotides align to TRBD1. Sequenced: axillary lymph node tissue. The origin of this receptor is a female donor with breast cancer. Some clones in this sample may be carry-over from other donors' samples. In DNA form, the CDR3 reads TGTGCCAACGGGGATTCCGGGACAGTTCTTTACAATGAGCAGTTCTTC. It encodes CANGDSGTVLYNEQFF.